Listed below are T cell receptor beta chains from one sample, sequenced in a study of blood T cell repertoires in COVID-19. Data came from immunoSEQ multiplex PCR; TCRdb stores just in-frame clones and leaves some out. The table records around 300,000 clones, roughly 89% of them present only once. Sequencing input: peripheral blood. All receptors derive from a woman aged 40 to 55 with COVID-19, enrolled during active disease. Both conserved end residues are part of each CDR3.

v_gene | CDR3aa
TRBV3-1/TRBV3-2 | CASSQGSSYEQYF
TRBV4-3 | CASSQEQGYYGYTF
TRBV28 | CASSYRRLSQYEQYF
TRBV9 | CASSLFGTGTNTGELFF
TRBV28 | CASSGTVYGYTF
TRBV4-3 | CASSQDGTDYQPQHF
TRBV18 | CASSPGAGELYEQYF
TRBV9 | CASSVGGTPQGEQFF
TRBV7-3 | CASSLTPTGSYNSPLHF
TRBV28 | CASSLKSGTGGYGYTF
TRBV6-5 | CASIRDSGNTIYF
TRBV29-1 | CSVKSGGEYGYTF
TRBV3-1/TRBV3-2 | CASSRAGGNRNEQFF
TRBV19 | CASNRRPGNTIYF
TRBV28 | CASRQTGLAEAFF
TRBV10-3 | CASTSTSTQYF
TRBV29-1 | CSVRGVLNTEAFF
TRBV2 | CASSEGGTGFLTRYSNQPQHF
TRBV7-8 | CASSTGSNEKLFF